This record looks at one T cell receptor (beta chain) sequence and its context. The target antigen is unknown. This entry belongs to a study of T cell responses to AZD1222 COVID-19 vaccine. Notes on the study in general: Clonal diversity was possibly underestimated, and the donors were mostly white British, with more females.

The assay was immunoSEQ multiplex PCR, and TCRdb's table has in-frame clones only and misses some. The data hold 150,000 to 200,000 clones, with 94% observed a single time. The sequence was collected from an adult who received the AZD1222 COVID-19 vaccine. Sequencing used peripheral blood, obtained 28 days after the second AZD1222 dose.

Here the CDR3 reads CASSLGDFYEQYF. In nucleotides, the CDR3 is TGTGCCAGCAGCTTAGGGGACTTCTACGAGCAGTACTTC. This chain joins TRBV7-8 and TRBJ2-7, with a weak D call TRBD2 (6 bases). The CDR3 is 13 amino acids. Germline V gene sequence: CDR1 SGHVS, CDR2 FQNEAQ. V was trimmed by 1 base and J by 3 bases, leaving 7 bases between them. The full variable domain, completed using reference TRBV7-8 and TRBJ2-7, is GAGVSQSPRYKVAKRGQDVALRCDPISGHVSLFWYQQALGQGPEFLTYFQNEAQLDKSGLPSDRFFAERPEGSVSTLKIQRTQQEDSAVYLCASSLGDFYEQYFGPGTRLTVT.